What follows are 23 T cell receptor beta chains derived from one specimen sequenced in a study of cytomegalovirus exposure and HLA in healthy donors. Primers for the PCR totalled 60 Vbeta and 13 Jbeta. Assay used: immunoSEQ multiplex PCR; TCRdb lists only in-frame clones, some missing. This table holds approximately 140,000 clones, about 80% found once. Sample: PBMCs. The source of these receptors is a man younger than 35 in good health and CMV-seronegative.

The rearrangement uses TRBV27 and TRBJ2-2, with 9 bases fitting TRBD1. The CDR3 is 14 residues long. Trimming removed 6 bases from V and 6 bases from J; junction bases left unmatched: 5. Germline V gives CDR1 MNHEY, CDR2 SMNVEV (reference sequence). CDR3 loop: CASRSGQGAGELFF. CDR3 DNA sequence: TGTGCCAGCAGGTCGGGACAGGGTGCCGGGGAGCTGTTTTTT.

Here the CDR3 DNA reads TGTGCCAGCAGCTTCACAGGGACGACCTCCTACAATGAGCAGTTCTTC. This encodes CASSFTGTTSYNEQFF. J is TRBJ2-1 and V is TRBV7-3; tentatively, D is TRBD1 (6 bases). The CDR3 spans 16 residues. Germline loops: CDR1 SGHTA, CDR2 FQGTGA. Trimming removed 3 bases at V and 0 bases at J, with 12 bases between.

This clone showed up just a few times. CDR3 DNA sequence: TGTGCCAGCAGCAACAGGGCTGGCTACACCTTC. Protein product: CASSNRAGYTF. This rearrangement joins TRBV7-9 to TRBJ1-2, with D maybe TRBD1 (6 bases). The CDR3 consists of 11 residues. Trimming removed 5 bases at V and 7 bases at J, with 8 bases between. In germline, CDR1 is SEHNR, CDR2 FQNEAQ (reference sequence).

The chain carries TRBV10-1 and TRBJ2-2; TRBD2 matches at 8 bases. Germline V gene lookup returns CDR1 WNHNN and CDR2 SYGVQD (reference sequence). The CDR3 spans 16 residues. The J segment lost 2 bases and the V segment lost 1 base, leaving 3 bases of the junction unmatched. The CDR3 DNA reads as TGCGCCAGCAGTGAGTTGGGACTAGGTAACACCGGGGAGCTGTTTTTT. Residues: CASSELGLGNTGELFF.

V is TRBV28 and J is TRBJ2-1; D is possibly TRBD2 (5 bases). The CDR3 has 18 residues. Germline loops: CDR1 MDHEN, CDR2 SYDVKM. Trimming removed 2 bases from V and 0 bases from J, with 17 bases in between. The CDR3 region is CASSLVSRVSDSYNEQFF. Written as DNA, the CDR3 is TGTGCCAGCAGTTTAGTGTCGCGGGTCTCCGACTCCTACAATGAGCAGTTCTTC. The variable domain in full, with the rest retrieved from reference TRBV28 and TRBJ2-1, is DVKVTQSSRYLVKRTGEKVFLECVQDMDHENMFWYRQDPGLGLRLIYFSYDVKMKEKGDIPEGYSVSREKKERFSLILESASTNQTSMYLCASSLVSRVSDSYNEQFFGPGTRLTVL.

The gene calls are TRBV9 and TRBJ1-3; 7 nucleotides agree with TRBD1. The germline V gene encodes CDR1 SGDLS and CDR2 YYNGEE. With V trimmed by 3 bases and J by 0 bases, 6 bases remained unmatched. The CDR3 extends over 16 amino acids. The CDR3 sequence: CASSAGQRYSGNTIYF. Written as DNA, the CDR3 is TGTGCCAGCAGCGCGGGACAGAGATACTCTGGAAACACCATATATTTT.

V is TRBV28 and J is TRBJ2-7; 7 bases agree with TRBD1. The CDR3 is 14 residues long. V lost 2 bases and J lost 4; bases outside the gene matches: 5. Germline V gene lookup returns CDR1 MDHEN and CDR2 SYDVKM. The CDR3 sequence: CASSLDRGRYEQYF. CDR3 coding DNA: TGTGCCAGCAGTTTAGATAGGGGGCGATACGAGCAGTACTTC.

DNA of the CDR3: TGCAGCGCTCTCACCGGGGAGCTGTTTTTT. Protein sequence: CSALTGELFF. The V gene is TRBV29-1, the J gene TRBJ2-2; D remains ambiguous. V lost 7 bases, J lost 4 bases, and 4 bases lay in between. The germline CDR1 and CDR2 sequences are SQVTM and ANQGSEA. There are 10 residues in the CDR3.

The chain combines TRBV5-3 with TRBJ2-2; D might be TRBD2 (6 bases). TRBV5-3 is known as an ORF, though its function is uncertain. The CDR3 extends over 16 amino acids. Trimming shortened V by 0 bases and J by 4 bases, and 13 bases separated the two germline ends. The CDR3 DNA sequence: TGTGCCAGAAGCTTGGGAGGTTGGGGAGGCACCGGGGAGCTGTTTTTT. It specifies CARSLGGWGGTGELFF.

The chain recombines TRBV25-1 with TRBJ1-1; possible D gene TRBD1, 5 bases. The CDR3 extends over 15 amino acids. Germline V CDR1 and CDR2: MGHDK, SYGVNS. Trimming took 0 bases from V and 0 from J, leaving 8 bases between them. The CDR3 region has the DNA TGTGCCAGCAGTGAATATAAACAGGTGAACACTGAAGCTTTCTTT. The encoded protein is CASSEYKQVNTEAFF.

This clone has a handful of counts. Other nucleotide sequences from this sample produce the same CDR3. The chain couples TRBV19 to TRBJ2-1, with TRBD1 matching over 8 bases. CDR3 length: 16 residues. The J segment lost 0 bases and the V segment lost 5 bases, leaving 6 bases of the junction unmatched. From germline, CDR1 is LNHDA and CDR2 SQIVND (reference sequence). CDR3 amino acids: CASSGQGSYSYNEQFF. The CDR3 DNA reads TGTGCCAGTAGTGGACAGGGCAGCTACTCCTACAATGAGCAGTTCTTC.

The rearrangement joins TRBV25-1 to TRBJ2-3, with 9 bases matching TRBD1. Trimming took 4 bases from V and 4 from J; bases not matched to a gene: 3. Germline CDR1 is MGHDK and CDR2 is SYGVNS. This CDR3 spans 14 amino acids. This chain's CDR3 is CASSARTGADTQYF. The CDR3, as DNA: TGTGCCAGCAGTGCCCGGACAGGGGCAGATACGCAGTATTTT.

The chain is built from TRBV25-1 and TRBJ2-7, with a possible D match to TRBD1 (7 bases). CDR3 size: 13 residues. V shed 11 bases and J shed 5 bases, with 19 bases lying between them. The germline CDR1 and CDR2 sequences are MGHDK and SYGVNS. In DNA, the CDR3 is TGTGCCCAGCGGGCAGGGGGTGTCGACGAGCAGTACTTC. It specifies CAQRAGGVDEQYF.

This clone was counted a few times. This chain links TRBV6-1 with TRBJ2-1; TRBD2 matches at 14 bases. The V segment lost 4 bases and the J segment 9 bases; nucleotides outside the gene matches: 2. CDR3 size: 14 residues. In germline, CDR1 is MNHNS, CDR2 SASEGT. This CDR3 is CASSAGLAGGEQFF. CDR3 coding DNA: TGTGCCAGCAGTGCAGGACTAGCGGGGGGTGAGCAGTTCTTC.

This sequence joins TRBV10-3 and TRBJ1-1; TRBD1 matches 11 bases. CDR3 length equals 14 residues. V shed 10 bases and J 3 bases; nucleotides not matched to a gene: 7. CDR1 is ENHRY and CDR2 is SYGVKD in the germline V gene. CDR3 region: CASTGTGGYTEAFF. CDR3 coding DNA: TGTGCCAGCACCGGGACAGGGGGTTACACTGAAGCTTTCTTT.

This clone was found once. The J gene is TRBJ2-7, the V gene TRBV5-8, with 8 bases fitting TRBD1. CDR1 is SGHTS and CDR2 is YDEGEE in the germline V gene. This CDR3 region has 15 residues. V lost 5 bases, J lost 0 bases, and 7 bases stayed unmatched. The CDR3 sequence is CASRDGQGGSYEQYF. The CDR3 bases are TGTGCCAGCAGAGATGGACAGGGAGGCTCCTACGAGCAGTACTTC.

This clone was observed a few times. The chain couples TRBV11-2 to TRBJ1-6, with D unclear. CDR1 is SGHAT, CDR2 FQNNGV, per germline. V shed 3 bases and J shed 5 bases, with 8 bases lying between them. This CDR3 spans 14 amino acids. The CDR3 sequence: CASSFGGNNSPLHF. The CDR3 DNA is TGTGCCAGCAGCTTCGGAGGAAATAATTCACCCCTCCACTTT.

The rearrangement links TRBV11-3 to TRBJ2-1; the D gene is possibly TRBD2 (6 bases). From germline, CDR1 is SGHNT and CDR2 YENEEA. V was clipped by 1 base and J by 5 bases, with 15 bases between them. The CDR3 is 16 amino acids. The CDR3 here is CASSLARVGGDNEQFF. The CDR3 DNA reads TGTGCCAGCAGCTTAGCACGGGTGGGGGGAGACAATGAGCAGTTCTTC.

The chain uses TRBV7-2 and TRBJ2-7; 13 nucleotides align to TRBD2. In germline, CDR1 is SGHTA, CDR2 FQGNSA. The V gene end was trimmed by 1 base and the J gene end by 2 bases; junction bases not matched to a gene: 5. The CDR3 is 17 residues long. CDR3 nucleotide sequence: TGTGCCAGCAGCTTAGTCACTAGCGGGGGGGACACCTACGAGCAGTACTTC. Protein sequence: CASSLVTSGGDTYEQYF.

The CDR3 is CASSHRDRENTEAFF. The CDR3 DNA reads TGCGCCAGCAGTCATCGGGACAGAGAGAACACTGAAGCTTTCTTT. This sequence joins TRBV23-1 and TRBJ1-1; 7 bases line up with TRBD1. TRBV23-1 is noted as an ORF with a role that remains uncertain. The CDR3 has 15 amino acids. With V trimmed by 3 bases and J by 1 base, 5 bases remained unmatched.

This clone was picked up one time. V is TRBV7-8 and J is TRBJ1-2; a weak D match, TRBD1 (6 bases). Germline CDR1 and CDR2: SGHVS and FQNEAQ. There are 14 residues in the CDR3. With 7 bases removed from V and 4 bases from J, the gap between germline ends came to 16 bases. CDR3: CASTPTRDIYGYTF. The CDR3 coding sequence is TGTGCCAGCACCCCCACCCGGGACATCTATGGCTACACCTTC.

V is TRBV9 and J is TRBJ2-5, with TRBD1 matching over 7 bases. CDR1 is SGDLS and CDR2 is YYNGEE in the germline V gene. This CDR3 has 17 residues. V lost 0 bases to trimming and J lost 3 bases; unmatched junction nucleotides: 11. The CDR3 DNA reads TGTGCCAGCAGCGTAGGAATTATTGGGACAGAGAAAGAGACCCAGTACTTC. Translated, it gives CASSVGIIGTEKETQYF.

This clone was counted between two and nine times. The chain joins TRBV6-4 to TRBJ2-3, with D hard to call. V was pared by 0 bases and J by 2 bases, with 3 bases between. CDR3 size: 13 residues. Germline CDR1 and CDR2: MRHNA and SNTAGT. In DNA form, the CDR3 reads TGTGCCAGCAGTGACTCCAACACAGATACGCAGTATTTT. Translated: CASSDSNTDTQYF.